The sample holds a few counts of the clone carrying this T cell receptor beta chain. Its antigen is unknown. Germline lookup yields CDR1 SGHRS and CDR2 YFSETQ. V shed 0 bases and J shed 5 bases, with 6 bases lying between them. There are 14 residues in the CDR3. The PCR had 60 Vbeta and 13 Jbeta primers. Here immunoSEQ multiplex PCR was the method, and the copy in TCRdb shows in-frame clones only, minus some. The sample lists more than 95,000 clones; 80% were seen once. The sample originates from a study of cytomegalovirus exposure and HLA in healthy donors. The study's findings and limits: Later analysis identified a missense DCLRE1C variant that was linked to TCR beta V- and J-gene trimming. According to a later analysis, most TCR beta chains associated with CMV appeared HLA-restricted.

The specimen was PBMCs. The J gene is TRBJ1-6, the V gene TRBV5-1; maybe TRBD1 (5 bases). The sequence was obtained from a man younger than 45 in good health and CMV-seropositive. The CDR3 reads CASSLEGNNSPLHF. DNA of the CDR3: TGCGCCAGCAGCTTGGAGGGGAATAATTCACCCCTCCACTTT.